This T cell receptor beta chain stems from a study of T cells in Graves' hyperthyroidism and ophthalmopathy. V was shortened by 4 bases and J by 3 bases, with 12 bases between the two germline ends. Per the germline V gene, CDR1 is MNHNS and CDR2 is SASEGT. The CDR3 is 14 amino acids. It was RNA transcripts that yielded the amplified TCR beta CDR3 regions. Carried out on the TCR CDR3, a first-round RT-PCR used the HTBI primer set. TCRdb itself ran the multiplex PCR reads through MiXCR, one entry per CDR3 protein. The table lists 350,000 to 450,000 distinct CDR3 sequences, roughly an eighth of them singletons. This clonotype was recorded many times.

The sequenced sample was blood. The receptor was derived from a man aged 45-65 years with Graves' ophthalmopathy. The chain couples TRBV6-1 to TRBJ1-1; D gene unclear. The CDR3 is CASSVLGLDTEAFF. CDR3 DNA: TGTGCCAGCAGTGTGTTAGGGTTGGACACTGAAGCTTTCTTT.